Shown below are 28 T cell receptor beta chains from a single sample sequenced in a study of T cells in Graves' hyperthyroidism and ophthalmopathy. Amplification of TCR beta CDR3 regions used RNA as the template. When the TCR CDR3 underwent first-round RT-PCR, the HTBI primer set was used. TCRdb processed the multiplex PCR reads anew with MiXCR; each CDR3 protein has one entry. The repertoire holds approximately 380,000 distinct CDR3 sequences, with over 11% as singletons. The sample was blood. The receptors derive from a man in his fifties with Graves' ophthalmopathy.

About this clonotype: Given a much more abundant clone one base away, this may be a read error. The chain uses TRBV2 and TRBJ2-6; D possibly corresponds to TRBD1 (5 bases). The length of the CDR3 is 15 residues. The germline CDR1 and CDR2 sequences are SNHLY and FYNNEI. This CDR3 reads CASSGRNSGANVPTF. CDR3 sequence (DNA): TGTGCCAGCAGTGGGCGGAACTCTGGGGCCAACGTCCCGACTTTC.

The chain employs TRBV11-3 and TRBJ2-7, with 10 bases lining up with TRBD2. CDR3 length: 17 residues. Germline values: CDR1 SGHNT, CDR2 YENEEA. With 5 bases clipped from V and 4 bases from J, the junction kept 14 bases outside the gene matches. For the CDR3, the DNA is TGTGCCAGCAGCCCCCTCAGAGGGGGGACTAGCGCGTACGAGCAGTACTTC. It encodes CASSPLRGGTSAYEQYF.

This clonotype occurred many times. V usage is TRBV5-1 and J usage is TRBJ2-7, with D maybe TRBD1 (5 bases). Germline loops: CDR1 SGHRS, CDR2 YFSETQ. This CDR3 comprises 14 residues. Trimming took 4 bases from V and 1 from J, leaving 12 bases between them. CDR3 residues: CASSQQEFSYEQYF. The CDR3 DNA sequence: TGCGCCAGCAGCCAACAGGAATTTTCCTACGAGCAGTACTTC.

The chain's CDR3 is CASAPGTGSSYNEQFF. In DNA, the CDR3 is TGTGCCAGCGCCCCGGGGACAGGGAGCTCCTACAATGAGCAGTTCTTC. This chain links TRBV5-4 with TRBJ2-1; 9 bases map to TRBD1. The CDR3 spans 16 residues. Per the germline V gene, CDR1 is SGHNT and CDR2 is YYREEE (reference sequence). The J segment lost 0 bases and the V segment lost 7 bases, leaving 8 bases of the junction unmatched.

This clonotype appeared a few times. V and J are TRBV18 and TRBJ1-6; unclear D gene. Germline CDR1 is KGHSH and CDR2 is LQKENI. V lost 4 bases and J 9 bases, leaving 10 bases between the germline ends. The CDR3 runs to 13 residues. The CDR3 DNA sequence: TGTGCCAGCTCACAATCCCGGGGTTCACCCCTCCACTTT. Translated, it gives CASSQSRGSPLHF.

This clonotype was detected many times. The chain is built from TRBV20-1 and TRBJ1-2; no reliable D call. The CDR3 contains 11 residues. CDR1 is DFQATT and CDR2 is SNEGSKA in the germline V gene (reference sequence). Trimming took off 3 bases at V and 4 bases at J, with 6 bases between the two ends. CDR3 nucleotide sequence: TGCAGTGCTAGGGGCAGCTATGGCTACACCTTC. Its translation is CSARGSYGYTF.

This clonotype was seen more than once but under ten times. The chain uses TRBV11-3 and TRBJ2-2; 8 bases are shared with TRBD2. This CDR3 spans 18 amino acids. Looked up from germline, CDR1 is SGHNT and CDR2 is YENEEA. The junction had 13 bases not matched to a gene; V was cut back by 1 base and J by 6 bases. The CDR3 DNA reads as TGTGCCAGCAGCTTAGTTGTCCCAGCGGGAGTCAGTCCCGGGGAGCTGTTTTTT. It codes for CASSLVVPAGVSPGELFF. The variable domain in full, completed from reference TRBV11-3 and TRBJ2-2, reads EAGVVQSPRYKIIEKKQPVAFWCNPISGHNTLYWYLQNLGQGPELLIRYENEEAVDDSQLPKDRFSAERLKGVDSTLKIQPAELGDSAVYLCASSLVVPAGVSPGELFFGEGSRLTVL.

This clonotype appeared many times. The gene calls are TRBV12-3 or TRBV12-4 and TRBJ2-2; 8 bases are a match to TRBD2. V lost 5 bases and J lost 7; bases outside the gene matches: 18. CDR3 size: 18 residues. In DNA, the CDR3 is TGTGCCAGCAGTCCCCGGGGGAGAGCGGGAGTAAGTGGCGGGGAGCTGTTTTTT. Translated, it gives CASSPRGRAGVSGGELFF.

The table lists this clonotype with many counts. V and J are TRBV13 and TRBJ2-7; 8 bases align to TRBD1. This CDR3 contains 14 residues. V lost 3 bases and J lost 3; bases outside the gene matches: 4. Germline V gene data show CDR1 as PRHDT and CDR2 as FYEKMQ (reference sequence). DNA for the CDR3: TGTGCCAGCAGCTTCTTCGACAGGGGCTACGAGCAGTACTTC. Amino acid sequence: CASSFFDRGYEQYF.

This clonotype was observed at least ten times. The chain combines TRBV11-3 with TRBJ2-1; D unclear. The CDR3 has 16 residues. V lost 4 bases and J 0 bases, leaving 13 bases between the germline ends. From germline, CDR1 is SGHNT and CDR2 YENEEA. The CDR3 is CASSSSQTISYNEQFF. DNA for the CDR3: TGTGCCAGCAGCTCCAGTCAGACAATCTCCTACAATGAGCAGTTCTTC.

This clonotype was detected a few times. The rearrangement joins TRBV5-1 to TRBJ1-5, with D unresolved. The CDR3 extends over 14 amino acids. Deletions cut 0 bases from V and 1 base from J, with 5 bases between. Germline V lookup: CDR1 SGHRS, CDR2 YFSETQ. The DNA for the CDR3 is TGCGCCAGCAGCTTGGATGCGAGCAATCAGCCCCAGCATTTT. It yields the protein CASSLDASNQPQHF. The full variable domain, rest sourced from reference TRBV5-1 and TRBJ1-5, is KAGVTQTPRYLIKTRGQQVTLSCSPISGHRSVSWYQQTPGQGLQFLFEYFSETQRNKGNFPGRFSGRQFSNSRSEMNVSTLELGDSALYLCASSLDASNQPQHFGDGTRLSIL.

This chain uses TRBV28 with TRBJ2-7; 11 nucleotides match TRBD2. Germline CDR1 MDHEN, CDR2 SYDVKM. CDR3 length: 14 residues. Unmatched junction bases numbered 8, after V lost 6 bases and J lost 7 bases. CDR3: CASRSAGLAGEQYF. As DNA, the CDR3 is TGTGCCAGCAGGTCTGCCGGACTAGCGGGTGAGCAGTACTTC. Complete variable domain (other parts from reference TRBV28 and TRBJ2-7): DVKVTQSSRYLVKRTGEKVFLECVQDMDHENMFWYRQDPGLGLRLIYFSYDVKMKEKGDIPEGYSVSREKKERFSLILESASTNQTSMYLCASRSAGLAGEQYFGPGTRLTVT.

The gene calls are TRBV7-6 and TRBJ2-1; 8 nucleotides agree with TRBD1. The germline CDR1 and CDR2 sequences are SGHVS and FNYEAQ. This CDR3 region has 20 residues. Losses at the gene ends were 2 bases for V and 7 bases for J; bases not matched to a gene: 22. The chain's CDR3 is CASSLFGSGTGASWMNEQFF. CDR3 bases: TGTGCCAGCAGCTTATTCGGCTCAGGGACAGGCGCTAGTTGGATGAATGAGCAGTTCTTC.

This clonotype was detected ten times or more. The germline gene is not matched at one end of the junction; a read error may be the cause. The rearrangement uses TRBV5-6 and TRBJ2-2; D is unresolved. CDR1 is SGHDT, CDR2 YYEEEE, per germline. This CDR3 is 12 amino acids long. In DNA form, the CDR3 reads TGTGCCAGCAGTTTGGTCGCCGGGGAGCTGTTTTTT. It codes for CASSLVAGELFF. The full variable domain, completed using reference TRBV5-6 and TRBJ2-2, is DAGVTQSPTHLIKTRGQQVTLRCSPKSGHDTVSWYQQALGQGPQFIFQYYEEEERQRGNFPDRFSGHQFPNYSSELNVNALLLGDSALYLCASSLVAGELFFGEGSRLTVL.

This clonotype was found a few times. This chain uses TRBV10-3 with TRBJ1-1; D is perhaps TRBD1 (5 bases). V lost 7 bases and J 0 bases, leaving 9 bases between the germline ends. Germline V lookup: CDR1 ENHRY, CDR2 SYGVKD. There are 13 residues in the CDR3. The CDR3 region has the DNA TGTGCCATCAACGAGGGGCTGAACACTGAAGCTTTCTTT. Its protein product is CAINEGLNTEAFF.

This clonotype was seen ten or more times. J is TRBJ1-1 and V is TRBV6-5; D is uncertain. The germline gives CDR1 MNHEY, CDR2 SVGAGI. CDR3 length: 16 amino acids. With 0 bases removed from V and 1 base from J, the gap between germline ends came to 12 bases. CDR3: CASSYSSRGANTEAFF. The CDR3 coding sequence is TGTGCCAGCAGTTACTCAAGTCGGGGAGCGAACACTGAAGCTTTCTTT.

Comments on this clonotype: Mismatch with germline at one junction end may stem from a read error. This chain joins TRBV27 and TRBJ2-5; 7 nucleotides agree with TRBD1. Germline CDR1 reads MNHEY; CDR2 reads SMNVEV (reference sequence). This CDR3 comprises 17 residues. CDR3 bases: TGTGCCAGTAGTTTTAGTGGGACAGCGCCTTCCTTAGGGGCCCAGTACTTC. Translation: CASSFSGTAPSLGAQYF.

This clonotype was observed many times. The genes are TRBV20-1 and TRBJ2-3; TRBD1 matches at 10 bases. Unmatched junction bases numbered 8, after V lost 7 bases and J lost 4 bases. Germline V gene sequence: CDR1 DFQATT, CDR2 SNEGSKA (reference sequence). This CDR3 spans 14 amino acids. Here the CDR3 reads CSVDDRGLSDTQYF. CDR3 DNA: TGCAGTGTTGATGACAGGGGGCTTTCAGATACGCAGTATTTT.

The CDR3 nucleotides read TGCGCCAGCAGCTTGGGGTTCGGGAGGCCACTGACAGATACGCAGTATTTT. Its protein is CASSLGFGRPLTDTQYF. The chain has TRBV5-1 and TRBJ2-3; 7 bases agree with TRBD2. Unmatched junction bases numbered 10, after V lost 0 bases and J lost 3 bases. CDR1 SGHRS and CDR2 YFSETQ come from the germline V gene. This CDR3 has 17 residues.

This clonotype was recorded a few times. The rearrangement uses TRBV29-1 and TRBJ1-2; D call uncertain. CDR1 is SQVTM, CDR2 ANQGSEA, per germline. The CDR3 totals 12 residues. Trimming took off 4 bases at V and 4 bases at J, with 10 bases between the two ends. The CDR3 DNA reads as TGCAGCGTTGGTGCAGGACTCTATGGCTACACCTTC. The encoded protein is CSVGAGLYGYTF.

The V and J genes are TRBV7-9 and TRBJ1-1; D possibly corresponds to TRBD1 (5 bases). The germline V gene has CDR1 SEHNR and CDR2 FQNEAQ (reference sequence). The V end lost 5 bases, the J end lost 11 bases, and 12 bases lay between the germline ends. This CDR3 spans 11 amino acids. The CDR3 reads CASSPGGVAFF. CDR3 nucleotide sequence: TGTGCCAGCAGCCCCGGAGGGGTGGCTTTCTTT.

This clonotype was seen repeatedly, ten times or more. The chain combines TRBV7-6 with TRBJ2-3; TRBD2 aligns across 11 bases. Germline values: CDR1 SGHVS, CDR2 FNYEAQ. CDR3 length equals 15 residues. The V segment lost 6 bases and the J segment 0 bases; nucleotides outside the gene matches: 2. Here the CDR3 reads CASRRTSGSTDTQYF. The CDR3 nucleotides read TGTGCCAGCAGGAGGACTAGCGGGAGCACAGATACGCAGTATTTT.

The V call is TRBV20-1, the J call TRBJ2-5; 8 bases fit TRBD2. Trimming cost V 4 bases and J 3 bases; bases outside gene matches: 1. This CDR3 spans 12 amino acids. The V gene's germline CDR1 is DFQATT and CDR2 SNEGSKA (reference sequence). The CDR3 protein is CSATLAEETQYF. CDR3 coding DNA: TGCAGTGCTACACTAGCGGAAGAGACCCAGTACTTC.

Many counts were recorded for this clonotype. The chain recombines TRBV5-6 with TRBJ2-3; 11 bases fit TRBD2. The CDR3 runs 17 residues. Germline V gene sequence: CDR1 SGHDT, CDR2 YYEEEE. The junction had 8 bases not matched to a gene; V was cut back by 3 bases and J by 2 bases. CDR3 nucleotides: TGTGCCAGCAGCTCAGAACTAGCGGGAGCCGTCACAGATACGCAGTATTTT. Translation: CASSSELAGAVTDTQYF.

This clonotype was observed at least ten times. This sequence joins TRBV10-3 and TRBJ2-7; 12 bases align to TRBD1. Germline CDR1 ENHRY, CDR2 SYGVKD. After removal of 6 bases from V and 0 bases from J, the junction contained 3 bases not matched to a gene. The CDR3 has 15 amino acids. This CDR3 is CAISGGQGASYEQYF. CDR3 DNA: TGTGCCATCAGCGGGGGACAGGGGGCCTCCTACGAGCAGTACTTC.

The chain has TRBV30 and TRBJ1-3; TRBD1 is a possible D gene (5 bases). Germline V gene lookup returns CDR1 GTSNPN and CDR2 SVGIG (reference sequence). V gave up 5 bases and J gave up 0 bases, with 17 bases separating them. This CDR3 is 16 amino acids long. As DNA, the CDR3 is TGTGCCTGGGCCCAACAAGGAGGGGCCTCTGGAAACACCATATATTTT. It yields the protein CAWAQQGGASGNTIYF. The whole variable domain, remainder taken from reference TRBV30 and TRBJ1-3, is SQTIHQWPATLVQPVGSPLSLECTVEGTSNPNLYWYRQAAGRGLQLLFYSVGIGQISSEVPQNLSASRPQDRQFILSSKKLLLSDSGFYLCAWAQQGGASGNTIYFGEGSWLTVV.

V and J are TRBV2 and TRBJ2-3, with TRBD2 matching over 8 bases. V shed 10 bases and J 6 bases; nucleotides not matched to a gene: 15. This CDR3 spans 15 amino acids. CDR1 and CDR2 from the germline V gene are SNHLY and FYNNEI. CDR3 region: CATAPGAGVSDTQYF. The CDR3 DNA is TGTGCCACCGCCCCGGGAGCGGGAGTTAGCGATACGCAGTATTTT. The entire variable domain, with the rest obtained from reference TRBV2 and TRBJ2-3, is as follows: EPEVTQTPSHQVTQMGQEVILRCVPISNHLYFYWYRQILGQKVEFLVSFYNNEISEKSEIFDDQFSVERPDGSNFTLKIRSTKLEDSAMYFCATAPGAGVSDTQYFGPGTRLTVL.

The gene calls are TRBV19 and TRBJ1-5, with TRBD1 as a possible D gene (6 bases). Between the trimmed V and J ends, which lost 7 bases and 6 bases, there was a span of 19 bases. The germline gives CDR1 LNHDA, CDR2 SQIVND (reference sequence). The CDR3 runs 15 residues. The CDR3 DNA sequence: TGTGCCAGTACCCAAATGGGGGGCATGTTTCAGCCCCAGCATTTT. As protein: CASTQMGGMFQPQHF.